Below are 21 T cell receptor beta chains sequenced from a single sample in a study of T cell repertoires in cytomegalovirus infection (dated by TCRdb to the late 2010s). The run used an Illumina HiSeq 1500. TCRdb's own reprocessing of the public reads used fastp at Q25 and MiXCR and kept productive beta chains. Each entry is one CDR3 protein sequence, shown with its most common DNA and genes. For this sample there are under 50,000 distinct CDR3 sequences; 20% appear just once. Clones ranked in the top ten supply less than 20% of the sample. These receptors' antigens are unknown. Source material: PBMCs, sequenced either directly or after in vitro stimulation (not recorded which). The receptors derive from a human donor in good health (CMV status not recorded). Some clones in this sample may be carry-over from other donors' samples.

This clonotype was counted a single time. The rearrangement joins TRBV7-2 to TRBJ2-2, with 16 nucleotides matching TRBD2. Looked up from germline, CDR1 is SGHTA and CDR2 is FQGNSA. The CDR3 consists of 18 residues. Unmatched junction bases numbered 7, after V lost 2 bases and J lost 7 bases. CDR3: CASSLPGLAGGPGGELFF. In DNA, the CDR3 is TGTGCCAGCAGCTTACCGGGACTAGCGGGGGGGCCGGGCGGGGAGCTGTTTTTT. Full variable domain (remainder filled in from reference TRBV7-2 and TRBJ2-2): GAGVSQSPSNKVTEKGKDVELRCDPISGHTALYWYRQSLGQGLEFLIYFQGNSAPDKSGLPSDRFSAERTGGSVSTLTIQRTQQEDSAVYLCASSLPGLAGGPGGELFFGEGSRLTVL.

This clonotype was detected many times. This chain joins TRBV12-3 or TRBV12-4 and TRBJ1-5; D not resolved. The CDR3 totals 14 residues. V was shortened by 5 bases and J by 3 bases, with 11 bases between the two germline ends. The CDR3 DNA reads TGTGCCAGCAGTCCAAATGGATACAATCAGCCCCAGCATTTT. Amino acid sequence: CASSPNGYNQPQHF.

This clonotype was seen repeatedly, ten times or more. The J gene is TRBJ2-7, the V gene TRBV6-5; 11 positions agree with TRBD2. The CDR3 length is 18 residues. The trim removed 4 bases at V and 2 bases at J, leaving 13 bases unmatched. Germline V lookup: CDR1 MNHEY, CDR2 SVGAGI. The CDR3 DNA reads TGTGCCAGCAGTTTACTAGCGGGAGTACTCGCTACGACCTACGAGCAGTACTTC. Its translation: CASSLLAGVLATTYEQYF.

The rearrangement links TRBV7-4 to TRBJ2-5, with 11 bases lining up with TRBD2. With 3 bases clipped from V and 5 bases from J, the junction kept 8 bases outside the gene matches. The germline CDR1 and CDR2 sequences are SGHVT and SQSDAQ. The CDR3 spans 16 residues. CDR3 DNA: TGTGCCAGCAGCTTTCACCTACTAGCGGGAGTGGAGACCCAGTACTTC. As protein: CASSFHLLAGVETQYF.

The chain combines TRBV10-3 with TRBJ2-7, with D uncertain. V lost 8 bases, J lost 2 bases, and 10 bases lay in between. In germline, CDR1 is ENHRY, CDR2 SYGVKD. CDR3 size: 12 residues. The DNA for the CDR3 is TGTGCCATCGGCACACGAGCCTACGAGCAGTACTTC. Residues: CAIGTRAYEQYF.

This clonotype appeared many times. The chain combines TRBV11-2 with TRBJ2-1, with D unclear. CDR1 is SGHAT and CDR2 is FQNNGV in the germline V gene. V was clipped by 5 bases and J by 7 bases, with 9 bases between them. The CDR3 spans 12 residues. The CDR3 nucleotides are TGTGCCAGCAGCCCCGCAACAAATGAGCAGTTCTTC. Protein: CASSPATNEQFF.

This clonotype was picked up many times. V usage is TRBV11-2 and J usage is TRBJ2-7; D gene uncertain. Germline V gene data show CDR1 as SGHAT and CDR2 as FQNNGV. The V end was cut by 1 base, the J end by 1 base, with 8 bases between. The CDR3 runs 14 residues. The chain's CDR3 is CASSLGQTSYEQYF. In DNA, the CDR3 is TGTGCCAGCAGCTTAGGTCAGACATCCTACGAGCAGTACTTC.

This clonotype was observed many times. The V and J genes are TRBV12-3 or TRBV12-4 and TRBJ2-3; D may be TRBD2 (5 bases). V lost 10 bases and J lost 10, with 18 bases in between. The CDR3 has 12 amino acids. The CDR3 sequence is CATFSDSGAQYF. Here the CDR3 DNA reads TGTGCCACCTTTTCGGATTCCGGGGCGCAGTATTTT.

The V call is TRBV7-9, the J call TRBJ2-5; D is unresolved. The CDR3 consists of 15 residues. V was trimmed by 4 bases and J by 2 bases, leaving 14 bases between them. In germline, CDR1 is SEHNR, CDR2 FQNEAQ (reference sequence). The DNA for the CDR3 is TGTGCCAGCAGCTCTATTTGGGGTCTACAAGAGACCCAGTACTTC. Translating it yields CASSSIWGLQETQYF.

The chain is built from TRBV7-9 and TRBJ2-3, with D perhaps matching TRBD2 (6 bases). The CDR3 contains 15 residues. The germline V and J ends were trimmed by 1 base and 2 bases, with 10 bases remaining between them. Per germline, CDR1 SEHNR and CDR2 FQNEAQ (reference sequence). CDR3 amino acids: CASSLVSGSTDTQYF. CDR3 nucleotide sequence: TGTGCCAGCAGCTTAGTTAGCGGATCCACAGATACGCAGTATTTT. The full variable domain, completed using reference TRBV7-9 and TRBJ2-3, is DTGVSQNPRHKITKRGQNVTFRCDPISEHNRLYWYRQTLGQGPEFLTYFQNEAQLEKSRLLSDRFSAERPKGSFSTLEIQRTEQGDSAMYLCASSLVSGSTDTQYFGPGTRLTVL.

As concerns this clonotype: Just one base apart from a much larger clone, this may be a read error. The chain carries TRBV12-3 or TRBV12-4 and TRBJ1-5, with a possible D match to TRBD1 (5 bases). Trimming pared 7 bases from V and 9 bases from J, leaving 16 bases between. This CDR3 has 13 amino acids. CDR3 loop: CASTTAGDPPQHF. CDR3 sequence (DNA): TGTGCCAGCACCACAGCGGGGGATCCGCCCCAGCATTTT.

The V and J genes are TRBV10-3 and TRBJ2-7; D may be TRBD1 (5 bases). Germline loops: CDR1 ENHRY, CDR2 SYGVKD. Trimming removed 2 bases from V and 5 bases from J, with 13 bases in between. CDR3 length: 14 residues. CDR3 coding DNA: TGTGCCATCAGTGAGCGACAGATAAATGACGAGCAGTACTTC. This translates into CAISERQINDEQYF.

The chain employs TRBV5-4 and TRBJ1-2; D is unclear. V was shortened by 4 bases and J by 5 bases, with 12 bases between the two germline ends. Germline V lookup: CDR1 SGHNT, CDR2 YYREEE (reference sequence). CDR3 length equals 13 residues. The CDR3 reads CASSQTVLYGYTF. The DNA of the CDR3 is TGTGCCAGCAGCCAAACAGTTCTGTATGGCTACACCTTC.

The rearrangement links TRBV20-1 to TRBJ1-1; a possible D gene is TRBD1 (6 bases). V was pared by 2 bases and J by 3 bases, with 19 bases between. Germline V gene data show CDR1 as DFQATT and CDR2 as SNEGSKA (reference sequence). This CDR3 is 16 amino acids long. The CDR3 DNA follows: TGCAGTGCTAGAAGGGGGGCGCTACCCAAGGACACTGAAGCTTTCTTT. It specifies CSARRGALPKDTEAFF.

This clonotype was seen many times. The chain joins TRBV6-1 to TRBJ2-4; the D gene could be TRBD1 or TRBD2 (6 bases each). The CDR3 has 13 residues. The V and J ends lost 5 bases and 7 bases respectively, with 12 bases between them. Germline CDR1 and CDR2: MNHNS and SASEGT. DNA for the CDR3: TGTGCCAGCAGTCCTGGGGGGCGGAACATTCAGTACTTC. Its translation is CASSPGGRNIQYF.

J is TRBJ2-7 and V is TRBV6-2 or TRBV6-3; weak D call: TRBD2 (6 bases). The CDR3 totals 14 residues. The V and J ends lost 7 bases and 7 bases respectively, with 20 bases between them. Germline loops: CDR1 MNHEY, CDR2 SVGEGT. The CDR3 is CASTIGGRWGEQYF. For the CDR3, the DNA is TGTGCCAGCACCATCGGGGGACGGTGGGGTGAGCAGTACTTC.

In its sample, this clonotype was seen a few times. The V and J genes are TRBV11-2 and TRBJ1-4, with D possibly being TRBD1 (5 bases). Germline V gene sequence: CDR1 SGHAT, CDR2 FQNNGV. The V and J ends lost 1 base and 4 bases respectively, with 16 bases between them. There are 17 residues in the CDR3. The CDR3 sequence: CASSLGVAGANNEKLFF. The CDR3 nucleotides are TGTGCCAGCAGCTTAGGGGTGGCCGGGGCCAATAATGAAAAACTGTTTTTT.

CDR3 nucleotide sequence: TGTGCCAGCAGCCCCGATCCGTGGACAGGGAACGAGCAGTACTTC. This encodes CASSPDPWTGNEQYF. The V gene is TRBV5-5, the J gene TRBJ2-7; TRBD1 matches 8 bases. The CDR3 is made up of 15 amino acids. Germline V gene sequence: CDR1 SGHKS, CDR2 YYEKEE (reference sequence). V was clipped by 4 bases and J by 5 bases; unmatched bases: 11.

Many counts were recorded for this clonotype. This sequence joins TRBV7-9 and TRBJ2-5; D uncertain. CDR3 length: 13 amino acids. Germline CDR1 reads SEHNR; CDR2 reads FQNEAQ (reference sequence). Trimming removed 1 base from V and 5 bases from J, with 8 bases in between. The CDR3 sequence: CASSLEPEETQYF. CDR3 nucleotide sequence: TGTGCCAGCAGCTTAGAGCCGGAGGAGACCCAGTACTTC.

V gene TRBV19 combines with J gene TRBJ2-1; D uncertain. Trimming removed 5 bases from V and 1 base from J, with 9 bases in between. CDR3 length: 14 residues. Germline CDR1 reads LNHDA; CDR2 reads SQIVND (reference sequence). The chain's CDR3 is CASSSQISYNEQFF. CDR3 DNA sequence: TGTGCCAGTAGTTCCCAAATTTCCTACAATGAGCAGTTCTTC. The full variable domain, rest sourced from reference TRBV19 and TRBJ2-1, is DGGITQSPKYLFRKEGQNVTLSCEQNLNHDAMYWYRQDPGQGLRLIYYSQIVNDFQKGDIAEGYSVSREKKESFPLTVTSAQKNPTAFYLCASSSQISYNEQFFGPGTRLTVL.

This clonotype showed up just a few times. The V gene is TRBV12-3 or TRBV12-4, the J gene TRBJ1-1; 8 nucleotides align to TRBD1. With V trimmed by 6 bases and J by 5 bases, 8 bases remained unmatched. The CDR3 is made up of 14 amino acids. For the CDR3, the DNA is TGTGCCAGCAGCAACAGGGGGGGACGGACTGAAGCTTTCTTT. It specifies CASSNRGGRTEAFF.